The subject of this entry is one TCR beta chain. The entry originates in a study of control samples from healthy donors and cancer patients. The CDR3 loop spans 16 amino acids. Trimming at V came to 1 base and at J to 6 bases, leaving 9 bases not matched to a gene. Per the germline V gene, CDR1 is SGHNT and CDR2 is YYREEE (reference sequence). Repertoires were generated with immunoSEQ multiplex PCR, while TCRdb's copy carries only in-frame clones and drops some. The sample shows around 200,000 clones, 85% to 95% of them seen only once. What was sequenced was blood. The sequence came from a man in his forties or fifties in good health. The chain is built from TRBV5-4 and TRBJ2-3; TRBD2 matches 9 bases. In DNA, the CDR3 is TGTGCCAGCAGCTTGAGAGCGGGGGGCCCGCAGGATACGCAGTATTTT. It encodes CASSLRAGGPQDTQYF.